Listed below are T cell receptor beta chains from one sample, sequenced in a study of blood T cell repertoires in COVID-19. The protocol was immunoSEQ multiplex PCR, while the TCRdb copy is restricted to in-frame clones and leaves out a portion. The sample contains fewer than 250,000 clones, 85% to 90% of which appear only once. The specimen was peripheral blood. These receptors all stem from a man in his thirties or forties with COVID-19, enrolled during active disease. Both conserved end residues are part of each CDR3. A D gene is named only where the DNA matches it firmly. Size tells how often a clone was seen (once, few, many) or the class of an expanded clone, and some rows leave it out.

TRBD1	TRBV6-5	few	TRBJ1-2	15	TGTGCCAGCACCATAAACGGACAGGGGGCCGGTGGCTACACCTTC	CASTINGQGAGGYTF
.	TRBV27	.	TRBJ2-7	13	TGTGCCAGCAGTTCAACAGCAGACTACGAGCAGTACTTC	CASSSTADYEQYF
TRBD1	TRBV13	.	TRBJ2-7	15	TGTGCCAGCAGCCCTAGGACAGGGGCATCCTACGAGCAGTACTTC	CASSPRTGASYEQYF
TRBD1	TRBV6-5	.	TRBJ2-1	15	TGTGCCAGCAGCGTTCCGGGACAGGGGAGGAATGAGCAGTTCTTC	CASSVPGQGRNEQFF
.	TRBV18	.	TRBJ1-5	13	TGTGCCAGCTCACCCACAGGCAATCAGCCCCAGCATTTT	CASSPTGNQPQHF
.	TRBV2	.	TRBJ2-7	15	TGTGCCAGCAGAGGGGACTTCTACTCCCTCGACGAGCAGTACTTC	CASRGDFYSLDEQYF
TRBD1	TRBV7-9	.	TRBJ1-5	16	TGTGCCAGCAGCTTAACAGGGGTTGTGAGCAATCAGCCCCAGCATTTT	CASSLTGVVSNQPQHF
.	TRBV4-2	.	TRBJ1-2	16	TGTGCCAGCAGCCAAGAAAGCCGGCGGGGGCGCGGTGGCTACACCTTC	CASSQESRRGRGGYTF
TRBD1	TRBV4-1	.	TRBJ1-2	18	TGCGCCAGCAGCCTTACCGGACAGGGTGTTAGATCTAACTATGGCTACACCTTC	CASSLTGQGVRSNYGYTF
.	TRBV28	.	TRBJ1-5	13	TGTGCCAGCATACAGAATAGCAATCAGCCCCAGCATTTT	CASIQNSNQPQHF
TRBD1	TRBV12-3/TRBV12-4	.	TRBJ1-2	12	TGTGCCAGCAGTCCCGGGACAGTGTCGATCACCTTC	CASSPGTVSITF
TRBD1	TRBV13	.	TRBJ2-7	14	TGTGCCAGCAGCTCAACGGGACAGACCTACGAGCAGTACTTC	CASSSTGQTYEQYF
TRBD1	TRBV28	once	TRBJ2-7	15	TGTGCCAGCAGTTTGGGCCGAGACAGGGGGCACGAGCAGTACTTC	CASSLGRDRGHEQYF
TRBD1	TRBV29-1	.	TRBJ1-5	13	TGCAGCGTTGATCAGGGGGCAGGGCAGCCCCAGCATTTT	CSVDQGAGQPQHF
.	TRBV18	.	TRBJ1-1	15	TGTGCCAGCTCACCGATTACAGGGTTAAACACTGAAGCTTTCTTT	CASSPITGLNTEAFF
.	TRBV19	.	TRBJ1-5	13	TGTGCCAGTAGAACTACTTCCTCACAGCCCCAGCATTTT	CASRTTSSQPQHF